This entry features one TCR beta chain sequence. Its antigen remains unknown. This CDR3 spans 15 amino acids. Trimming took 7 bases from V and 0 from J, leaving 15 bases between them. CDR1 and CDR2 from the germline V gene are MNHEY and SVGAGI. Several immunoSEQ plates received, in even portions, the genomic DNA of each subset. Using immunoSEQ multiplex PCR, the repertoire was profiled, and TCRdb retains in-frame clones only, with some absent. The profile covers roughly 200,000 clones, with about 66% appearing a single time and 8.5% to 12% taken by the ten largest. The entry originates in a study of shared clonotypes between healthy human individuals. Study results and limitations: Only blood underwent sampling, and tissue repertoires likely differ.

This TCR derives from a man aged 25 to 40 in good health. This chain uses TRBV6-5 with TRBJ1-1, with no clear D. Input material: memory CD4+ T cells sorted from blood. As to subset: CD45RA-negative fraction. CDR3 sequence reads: CASKTLRTVNTEAFF. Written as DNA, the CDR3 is TGTGCCAGCAAAACTTTGCGTACGGTGAACACTGAAGCTTTCTTT.